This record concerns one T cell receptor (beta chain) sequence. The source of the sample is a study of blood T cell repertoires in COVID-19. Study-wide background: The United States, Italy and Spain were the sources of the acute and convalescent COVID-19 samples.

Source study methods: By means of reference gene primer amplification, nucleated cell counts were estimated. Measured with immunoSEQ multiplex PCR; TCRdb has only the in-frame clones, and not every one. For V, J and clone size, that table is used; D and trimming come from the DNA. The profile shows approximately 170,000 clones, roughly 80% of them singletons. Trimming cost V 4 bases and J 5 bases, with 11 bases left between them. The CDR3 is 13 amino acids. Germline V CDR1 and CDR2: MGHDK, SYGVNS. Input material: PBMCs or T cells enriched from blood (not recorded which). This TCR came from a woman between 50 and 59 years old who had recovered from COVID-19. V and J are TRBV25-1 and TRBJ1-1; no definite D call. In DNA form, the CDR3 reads TGTGCCAGCAGTGTGGGCCCAAAAACTGAAGCTTTCTTT. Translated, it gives CASSVGPKTEAFF.